This T cell receptor beta chain is drawn from a study of CD8+ T cells in alopecia areata. Study information: Treated patients were given 5 to 10 mg oral tofacitinib twice daily. Percent of scalp involved defined treated patients' severity scores. Study-wide results and caveats: Many expanded lesional clones remained in scalp and blood on tofacitinib.

Only one count was recorded for this clone. Antigen: not known. It was cDNA, reverse transcribed from extracted RNA, that served as the sequencing template. Here immunoSEQ multiplex PCR was the method, and the copy in TCRdb shows in-frame clones only, minus some. This sample has around 190,000 clones, with around three fifths found just once. Germline V gives CDR1 SQVTM, CDR2 ANQGSEA. Trimming pared 2 bases from V and 6 bases from J, leaving 10 bases between. The length of the CDR3 is 13 residues. Treatment indicated: oral pan-JAK inhibitor, 5-10 mg twice daily. Peripheral blood and lesional scalp punch biopsies were taken from alopecia areata patients.

This sequence originates from a human donor with alopecia areata. V and J are TRBV29-1 and TRBJ1-4; possible D gene TRBD1, 5 bases. The source material was CD4+ T cells sorted from blood, sampled at week 24, from a patient treated with tofacitinib. CDR3 DNA: TGCAGCGTTGAAACCCAGGGAGATGAAAAACTGTTTTTT. It codes for CSVETQGDEKLFF.